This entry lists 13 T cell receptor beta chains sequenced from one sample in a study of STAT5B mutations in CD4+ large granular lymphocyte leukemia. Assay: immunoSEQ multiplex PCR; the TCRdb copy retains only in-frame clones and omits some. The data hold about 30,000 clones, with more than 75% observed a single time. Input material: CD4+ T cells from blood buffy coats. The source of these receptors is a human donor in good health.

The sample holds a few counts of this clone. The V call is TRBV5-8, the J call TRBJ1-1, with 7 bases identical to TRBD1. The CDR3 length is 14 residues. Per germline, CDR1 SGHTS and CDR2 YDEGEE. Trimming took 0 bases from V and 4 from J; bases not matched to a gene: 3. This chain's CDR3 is CASSLVRGGTEAFF. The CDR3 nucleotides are TGTGCCAGCAGCTTGGTCAGGGGGGGCACTGAAGCTTTCTTT.

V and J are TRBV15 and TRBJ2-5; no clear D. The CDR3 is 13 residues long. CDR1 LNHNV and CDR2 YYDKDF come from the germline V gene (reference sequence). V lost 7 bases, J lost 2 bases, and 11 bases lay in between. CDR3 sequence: CATTSRIQETQYF. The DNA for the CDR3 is TGTGCCACCACTTCCAGGATACAAGAGACCCAGTACTTC.

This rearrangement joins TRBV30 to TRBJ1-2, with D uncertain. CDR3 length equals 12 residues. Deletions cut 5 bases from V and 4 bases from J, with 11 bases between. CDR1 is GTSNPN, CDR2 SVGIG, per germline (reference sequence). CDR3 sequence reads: CAWRTDGYGYTF. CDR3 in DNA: TGTGCCTGGCGGACTGATGGCTATGGCTACACCTTC.

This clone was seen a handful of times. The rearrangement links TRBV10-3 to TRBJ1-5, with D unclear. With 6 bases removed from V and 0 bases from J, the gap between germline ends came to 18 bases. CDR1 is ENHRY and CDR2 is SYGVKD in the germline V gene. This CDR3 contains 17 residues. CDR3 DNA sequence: TGTGCCATCAGCCCCGGGTTAGGCATCGATAGCAATCAGCCCCAGCATTTT. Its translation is CAISPGLGIDSNQPQHF.

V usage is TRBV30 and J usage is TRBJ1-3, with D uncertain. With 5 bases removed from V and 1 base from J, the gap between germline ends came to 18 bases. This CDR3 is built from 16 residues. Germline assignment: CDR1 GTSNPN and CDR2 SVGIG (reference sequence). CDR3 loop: CAWDSRASFSGNTIYF. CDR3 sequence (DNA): TGTGCCTGGGACTCCCGGGCCTCCTTTTCTGGAAACACCATATATTTT.

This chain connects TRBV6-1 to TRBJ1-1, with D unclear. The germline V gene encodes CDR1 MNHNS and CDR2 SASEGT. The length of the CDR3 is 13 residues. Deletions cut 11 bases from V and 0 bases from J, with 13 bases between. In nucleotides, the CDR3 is TGTGCCTGTGGGCGAGTGATGAACACTGAAGCTTTCTTT. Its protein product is CACGRVMNTEAFF.

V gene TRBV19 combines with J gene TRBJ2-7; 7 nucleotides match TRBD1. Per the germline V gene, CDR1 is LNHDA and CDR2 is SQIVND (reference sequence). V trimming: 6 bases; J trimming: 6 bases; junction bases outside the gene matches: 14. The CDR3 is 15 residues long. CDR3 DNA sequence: TGTGCCAGTAGCCCGAAGACAGGGTTAGCTTCCGAGCAGTACTTC. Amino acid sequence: CASSPKTGLASEQYF.

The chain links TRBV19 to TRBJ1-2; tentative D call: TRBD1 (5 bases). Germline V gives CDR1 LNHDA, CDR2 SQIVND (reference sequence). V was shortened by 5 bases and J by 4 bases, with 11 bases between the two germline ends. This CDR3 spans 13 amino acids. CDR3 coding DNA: TGTGCCAGTAGTGCTCAGGGAGGCTATGGCTACACCTTC. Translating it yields CASSAQGGYGYTF. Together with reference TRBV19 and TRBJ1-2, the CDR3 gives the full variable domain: DGGITQSPKYLFRKEGQNVTLSCEQNLNHDAMYWYRQDPGQGLRLIYYSQIVNDFQKGDIAEGYSVSREKKESFPLTVTSAQKNPTAFYLCASSAQGGYGYTFGSGTRLTVV.

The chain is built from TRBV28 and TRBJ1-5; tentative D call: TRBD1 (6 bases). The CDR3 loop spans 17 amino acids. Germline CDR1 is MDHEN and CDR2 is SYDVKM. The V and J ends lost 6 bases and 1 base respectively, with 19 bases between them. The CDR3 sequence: CASSSPGGPRSNQPQHF. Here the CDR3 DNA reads TGTGCCAGCAGCTCACCTGGGGGGCCTCGGAGCAATCAGCCCCAGCATTTT.

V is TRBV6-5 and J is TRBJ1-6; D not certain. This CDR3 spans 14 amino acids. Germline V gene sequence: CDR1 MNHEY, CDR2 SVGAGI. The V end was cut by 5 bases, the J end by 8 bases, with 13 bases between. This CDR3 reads CASSPEAYHSPLHF. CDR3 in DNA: TGTGCCAGCAGTCCCGAGGCGTACCATTCACCCCTCCACTTT.

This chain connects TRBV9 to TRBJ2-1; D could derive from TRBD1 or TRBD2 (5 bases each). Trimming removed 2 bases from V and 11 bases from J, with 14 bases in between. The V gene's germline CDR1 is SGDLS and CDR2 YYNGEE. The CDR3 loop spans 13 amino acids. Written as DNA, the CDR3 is TGTGCCAGCAGCGTGGGGGAGATCGGAAAGCAGTTCTTC. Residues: CASSVGEIGKQFF.

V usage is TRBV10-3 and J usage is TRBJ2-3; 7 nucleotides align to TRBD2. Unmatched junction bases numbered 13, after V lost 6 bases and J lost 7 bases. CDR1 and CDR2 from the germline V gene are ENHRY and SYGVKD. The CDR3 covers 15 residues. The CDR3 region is CAISLDGLDGNTQYF. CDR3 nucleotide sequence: TGTGCCATCAGCTTAGACGGACTAGACGGCAATACGCAGTATTTT.

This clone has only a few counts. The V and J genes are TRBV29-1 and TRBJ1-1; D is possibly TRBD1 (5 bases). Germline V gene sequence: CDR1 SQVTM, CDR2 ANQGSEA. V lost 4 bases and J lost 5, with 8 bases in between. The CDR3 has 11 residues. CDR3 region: CSVGWGTEAFF. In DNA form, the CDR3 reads TGCAGCGTTGGGTGGGGGACTGAAGCTTTCTTT.